This TCR beta chain came from a study of OX40 agonist ivuxolimab in advanced cancers. This clone was counted a few times. The data were produced by immunoSEQ multiplex PCR, yet TCRdb's version contains in-frame clones alone and is incomplete. Seen here are 65,000 to 90,000 clones, roughly nine tenths observed once, and the top ten hold 6.5% to 8.5%. This TCR came from an adult with an advanced solid tumor such as melanoma, head and neck, liver or kidney cancer. The input for sequencing was CD4+ or CD8+ T cells sorted from blood, taken in a trial of the OX40 agonist ivuxolimab.

CDR3 nucleotides: TGCGCCAGCTCCCCCGGTCGGTCGAACACTGAAGCTTTCTTT. This translates into CASSPGRSNTEAFF. The genes are TRBV5-1 and TRBJ1-1; no reliable D call. The CDR3 runs 14 residues. In germline, CDR1 is SGHRS, CDR2 YFSETQ. V lost 7 bases, J lost 1 base, and 14 bases lay in between.